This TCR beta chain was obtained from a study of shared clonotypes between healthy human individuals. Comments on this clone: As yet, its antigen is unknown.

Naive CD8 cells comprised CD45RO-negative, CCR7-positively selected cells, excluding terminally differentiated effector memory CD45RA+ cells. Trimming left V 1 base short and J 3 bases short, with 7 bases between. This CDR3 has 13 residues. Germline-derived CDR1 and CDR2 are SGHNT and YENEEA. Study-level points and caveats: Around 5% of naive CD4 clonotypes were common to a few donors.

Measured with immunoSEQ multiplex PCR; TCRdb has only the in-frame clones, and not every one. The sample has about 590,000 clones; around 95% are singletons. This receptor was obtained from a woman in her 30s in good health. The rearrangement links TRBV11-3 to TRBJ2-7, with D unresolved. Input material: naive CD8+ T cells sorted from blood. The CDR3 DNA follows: TGTGCCAGCAGCTTAGCATATGGCTACGAGCAGTACTTC. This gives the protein CASSLAYGYEQYF. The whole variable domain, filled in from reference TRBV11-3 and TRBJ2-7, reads EAGVVQSPRYKIIEKKQPVAFWCNPISGHNTLYWYLQNLGQGPELLIRYENEEAVDDSQLPKDRFSAERLKGVDSTLKIQPAELGDSAVYLCASSLAYGYEQYFGPGTRLTVT.